This TCR beta chain was recorded in a study of cytomegalovirus exposure and HLA in healthy donors. Findings and limits, study-wide: An analysis done earlier found most TCR beta V segments productive about 90% or about 30% of the time.

PCR primers comprised 60 Vbeta and 13 Jbeta primers. Here immunoSEQ multiplex PCR was the method, and the copy in TCRdb shows in-frame clones only, minus some. The sample yields about 140,000 clones, about 70% seen once. The J segment lost 4 bases and the V segment lost 1 base, leaving 6 bases of the junction unmatched. Germline V gives CDR1 MNHNS, CDR2 SASEGT. The CDR3 covers 15 residues. Healthy individuals who donated bone marrow served as the donors. In this sample, this clone turned up a few times. Antigen unknown. The TCR was taken from a young man in good health and CMV-seropositive. The chain links TRBV6-1 to TRBJ2-7; the match to TRBD1 covers 8 bases. The specimen was PBMCs. The CDR3 DNA sequence: TGTGCCAGCAGTGAAGGGCAGGGGGCCCGATACGAGCAGTACTTC. Its protein product is CASSEGQGARYEQYF.